The 5 T cell receptor beta chains below were found in one sample sequenced in a study of cytomegalovirus exposure and HLA in healthy donors. PCR was performed using 60 Vbeta and 13 Jbeta primers. Libraries were prepared by immunoSEQ multiplex PCR; TCRdb keeps only in-frame clonotypes and omits some of them. The table includes 150,000 to 200,000 clones, around four fifths detected once. The sequenced material came from PBMCs. These receptors originate from a female donor in good health and CMV-seronegative.

CDR3 nucleotide sequence: TGTGCCAGCAGTGGCGCTCTGGGGACAGGGGTTGTATTGATGGAGCCCCAGCATTTT. Protein product: CASSGALGTGVVLMEPQHF. The genes are TRBV6-1 and TRBJ1-5, with TRBD1 matching over 10 bases. The ends lost 4 bases at V and 8 bases at J; junction bases unmatched: 20. From germline, CDR1 is MNHNS and CDR2 SASEGT. CDR3 length: 19 residues.

The J gene is TRBJ1-5, the V gene TRBV6-6, with D possibly being TRBD1 (6 bases). The germline V gene encodes CDR1 MNHNY and CDR2 SVGAGI (reference sequence). Trimming shortened V by 4 bases and J by 10 bases, and 11 bases separated the two germline ends. The CDR3 runs to 12 residues. CDR3 sequence reads: CASSSQTGPQHF. CDR3 in DNA: TGTGCCAGCAGTTCTCAGACAGGTCCCCAGCATTTT.

This clone appeared once. The chain employs TRBV6-4 and TRBJ2-1; TRBD2 matches at 12 bases. Unmatched junction bases numbered 5, after V lost 6 bases and J lost 5 bases. Germline assignment: CDR1 MRHNA and CDR2 SNTAGT. This CDR3 spans 15 amino acids. CDR3 loop: CASRPGLAGNNEQFF. The CDR3 DNA sequence: TGTGCCAGCAGACCGGGACTAGCGGGTAACAATGAGCAGTTCTTC.

The chain employs TRBV18 and TRBJ2-1; D perhaps matches TRBD2 (6 bases). Germline CDR1 reads KGHSH; CDR2 reads LQKENI. The V gene lost 5 bases and the J gene lost 3 bases, with 20 bases spanning the gap. There are 17 residues in the CDR3. The CDR3 DNA sequence: TGTGCCAGCTCAAAGGCGGGAAGTGATAGTAACTACAATGAGCAGTTCTTC. Protein: CASSKAGSDSNYNEQFF.

J is TRBJ1-4 and V is TRBV28; TRBD1 might be the D (5 bases). The length of the CDR3 is 16 residues. Germline V gene sequence: CDR1 MDHEN, CDR2 SYDVKM. V lost 2 bases to trimming and J lost 6 bases, with 16 bases between them. The CDR3 spells CASSLRTTVTDEKLFF. The CDR3 DNA reads TGTGCCAGCAGTTTACGGACAACGGTAACGGATGAAAAACTGTTTTTT.